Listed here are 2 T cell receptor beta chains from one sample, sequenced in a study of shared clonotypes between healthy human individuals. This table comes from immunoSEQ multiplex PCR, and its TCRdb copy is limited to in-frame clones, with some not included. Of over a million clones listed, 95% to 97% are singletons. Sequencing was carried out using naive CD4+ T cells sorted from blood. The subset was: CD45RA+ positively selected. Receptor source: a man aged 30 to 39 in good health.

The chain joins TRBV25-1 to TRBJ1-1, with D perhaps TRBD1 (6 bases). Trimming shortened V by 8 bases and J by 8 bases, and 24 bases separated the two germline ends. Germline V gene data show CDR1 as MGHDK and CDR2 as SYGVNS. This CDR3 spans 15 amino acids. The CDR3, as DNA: TGTGCCAGCTCCGAAAACAGGGAGTCTCCCCCAGAAGCTTTCTTT. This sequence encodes CASSENRESPPEAFF.

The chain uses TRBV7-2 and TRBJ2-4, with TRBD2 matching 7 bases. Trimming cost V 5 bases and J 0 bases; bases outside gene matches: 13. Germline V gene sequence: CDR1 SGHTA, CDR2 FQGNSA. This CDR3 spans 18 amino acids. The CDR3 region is CASSGRIGTTIAKNIQYF. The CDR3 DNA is TGTGCCAGCAGCGGCAGAATTGGGACTACCATAGCCAAAAACATTCAGTACTTC.